The rows below give T cell receptor beta chains drawn from one sample of a study of beta chain features in type 1 diabetes. Clones were sequenced by immunoSEQ multiplex PCR, and TCRdb holds only the in-frame ones, with some missing. The data show tens of thousands of clones, with almost 70% seen just once and about 2.2% held by the top ten. Source material: Tregs from blood. These TCRs come from a woman aged 40-49 years in good health. The CDR3 runs from the conserved cysteine through the conserved F or W. A D gene is named only where the DNA matches it firmly. Part of the rows lack a size; the others show once, few, many or a class for expanded clones.

CDR3 protein: CSVRTGGGDTQYF
CDR3 DNA: TGCAGCGTCCGAACAGGGGGAGGAGATACGCAGTATTTT
V gene: TRBV29-1
CDR3 length: 13
clone size: NA
J gene: TRBJ2-3
D gene: TRBD1

CDR3 protein: CASSLLGEPRGTQYF
CDR3 DNA: TGTGCCAGCAGCTTATTGGGCGAGCCGCGGGGCACGCAGTACTTC
V gene: TRBV11-2
CDR3 length: 15
clone size: few
J gene: TRBJ2-7
D gene: NA

CDR3 protein: CASSHLGDTQYF
CDR3 DNA: TGTGCCAGCAGCCACCTCGGAGATACGCAGTATTTT
V gene: TRBV7-8
CDR3 length: 12
clone size: NA
J gene: TRBJ2-3
D gene: NA

CDR3 protein: CASSSGLSYEQYF
CDR3 DNA: TGTGCCAGCAGCTCCGGACTGTCCTACGAGCAGTACTTC
V gene: TRBV5-4
CDR3 length: 13
clone size: NA
J gene: TRBJ2-7
D gene: NA

CDR3 protein: CASSLVPSGASSTDTQYF
CDR3 DNA: TGCGCCAGCAGCTTGGTTCCTAGCGGGGCATCTAGCACAGATACGCAGTATTTT
V gene: TRBV5-1
CDR3 length: 18
clone size: few
J gene: TRBJ2-3
D gene: TRBD2

CDR3 protein: CASSVSPTGANIQYF
CDR3 DNA: TGTGCCAGCAGCGTAAGCCCCACAGGGGCAAACATTCAGTACTTC
V gene: TRBV9
CDR3 length: 15
clone size: NA
J gene: TRBJ2-4
D gene: TRBD1

CDR3 protein: CASSLQGPTDTQYF
CDR3 DNA: TGCGCCAGCAGCTTGCAGGGCCCCACAGATACGCAGTATTTT
V gene: TRBV5-1
CDR3 length: 14
clone size: NA
J gene: TRBJ2-3
D gene: NA

CDR3 protein: CASSPQSGAEAFF
CDR3 DNA: TGTGCCAGCTCACCCCAGTCCGGGGCTGAAGCTTTCTTT
V gene: TRBV18
CDR3 length: 13
clone size: NA
J gene: TRBJ1-1
D gene: NA

CDR3 protein: CASSPDFLLAGQETQYF
CDR3 DNA: TGCGCCAGCAGCCCGGACTTTTTATTAGCCGGCCAAGAGACCCAGTACTTC
V gene: TRBV5-1
CDR3 length: 17
clone size: NA
J gene: TRBJ2-5
D gene: NA

CDR3 protein: CASRVTSGVITDTQYF
CDR3 DNA: TGTGCCAGCAGGGTGACTAGCGGGGTGATCACAGATACGCAGTATTTT
V gene: TRBV2
CDR3 length: 16
clone size: NA
J gene: TRBJ2-3
D gene: TRBD2

CDR3 protein: CASSLGGEDIQYF
CDR3 DNA: TGCGCCAGCAGCTTGGGCGGAGAAGACATTCAGTACTTC
V gene: TRBV5-1
CDR3 length: 13
clone size: few
J gene: TRBJ2-4
D gene: NA

CDR3 protein: CASPGVEHF
CDR3 DNA: TGTGCCAGCCCCGGAGTTGAGCATTTT
V gene: TRBV21-1
CDR3 length: 9
clone size: NA
J gene: TRBJ1-5
D gene: NA

CDR3 protein: CATHKDGNLYYNEQFF
CDR3 DNA: TGTGCCACACACAAGGACGGGAACCTTTATTACAATGAGCAGTTCTTC
V gene: TRBV2
CDR3 length: 16
clone size: few
J gene: TRBJ2-1
D gene: NA

CDR3 protein: CASSYRANTEAFF
CDR3 DNA: TGTGCCAGCAGCTACAGGGCGAACACTGAAGCTTTCTTT
V gene: TRBV7-6
CDR3 length: 13
clone size: once
J gene: TRBJ1-1
D gene: NA

CDR3 protein: CASSSNRGYNTGELFF
CDR3 DNA: TGTGCCAGCAGCTCGAACAGGGGGTATAACACCGGGGAGCTGTTTTTT
V gene: TRBV9
CDR3 length: 16
clone size: NA
J gene: TRBJ2-2
D gene: TRBD1

CDR3 protein: CSVESGSDTQYF
CDR3 DNA: TGCAGCGTTGAGAGTGGGAGTGATACGCAGTATTTT
V gene: TRBV29-1
CDR3 length: 12
clone size: NA
J gene: TRBJ2-3
D gene: NA

CDR3 protein: CASSPTRGGIQETQYF
CDR3 DNA: TGTGCCAGCAGCCCCACCCGGGGGGGGATCCAAGAGACCCAGTACTTC
V gene: TRBV11-2
CDR3 length: 16
clone size: NA
J gene: TRBJ2-5
D gene: TRBD2

CDR3 protein: CASIDSWTGELFF
CDR3 DNA: TGCGCCAGCATAGATAGCTGGACCGGGGAGCTGTTTTTT
V gene: TRBV5-1
CDR3 length: 13
clone size: NA
J gene: TRBJ2-2
D gene: NA

CDR3 protein: CASRDTGGSGNQPQHF
CDR3 DNA: TGTGCCAGCAGAGATACAGGGGGCTCTGGCAATCAGCCCCAGCATTTT
V gene: TRBV2
CDR3 length: 16
clone size: NA
J gene: TRBJ1-5
D gene: TRBD1

CDR3 protein: CASSLDRVISGELFF
CDR3 DNA: TGTGCCAGCAGCTTAGACAGGGTTATCTCCGGGGAGCTGTTTTTT
V gene: TRBV11-2
CDR3 length: 15
clone size: NA
J gene: TRBJ2-2
D gene: NA

CDR3 protein: CASSPLDRGIGEQYF
CDR3 DNA: TGTGCCAGCTCTCCCTTGGACAGGGGGATCGGCGAGCAGTACTTC
V gene: TRBV18
CDR3 length: 15
clone size: NA
J gene: TRBJ2-7
D gene: TRBD1

CDR3 protein: CASRTGISPLHF
CDR3 DNA: TGTGCCAGCAGAACAGGGATCTCACCCCTCCACTTT
V gene: TRBV6-1
CDR3 length: 12
clone size: once
J gene: TRBJ1-6
D gene: NA

CDR3 protein: CASSQVDLLPDSSYEQYF
CDR3 DNA: TGCGCCAGCAGCCAAGTCGATCTGCTTCCGGACAGTTCCTACGAGCAGTACTTC
V gene: TRBV4-1
CDR3 length: 18
clone size: few
J gene: TRBJ2-7
D gene: NA

CDR3 protein: CASSLGLAGLNEQFF
CDR3 DNA: TGTGCTAGCAGCTTAGGGCTAGCGGGCCTCAATGAGCAGTTCTTC
V gene: TRBV7-7
CDR3 length: 15
clone size: NA
J gene: TRBJ2-1
D gene: TRBD2